A single sample is the source of the 8 T cell receptor beta chains below, sequenced in a study of T cells in Graves' hyperthyroidism and ophthalmopathy. Amplification targeted TCR beta CDR3 regions from RNA transcripts. With the HTBI primer set, the TCR CDR3 went through a first round of RT-PCR. TCRdb processed the multiplex PCR reads anew with MiXCR; each CDR3 protein has one entry. The sample records about 300,000 distinct CDR3 sequences, about 19% being singletons. Sequencing was performed on blood. Source of these receptors: a man aged 50-59 years with Graves' ophthalmopathy.

The table lists this clonotype with many counts. The gene calls are TRBV5-7 and TRBJ1-2, with a tentative D call TRBD1 (6 bases). TRBV5-7 is recorded as an ORF, its role being uncertain. CDR3 length equals 13 residues. V was clipped by 7 bases and J by 5 bases, with 15 bases between them. CDR3 nucleotide sequence: TGTGCCAGCCGAATAGGACAGCCATATGGCTACACCTTC. Its translation is CASRIGQPYGYTF.

The rearrangement joins TRBV20-1 to TRBJ2-7, with no clear D. Trimming shortened V by 5 bases and J by 5 bases, and 16 bases separated the two germline ends. The CDR3 has 13 amino acids. The germline gives CDR1 DFQATT, CDR2 SNEGSKA (reference sequence). The CDR3: CSAHLADGNEQYF. In nucleotides, the CDR3 is TGCAGTGCTCATCTGGCGGATGGGAACGAGCAGTACTTC.

The sample holds many counts of this clonotype. This chain uses TRBV11-1 with TRBJ2-3, with D possibly matching TRBD2 (5 bases). V shed 1 base and J shed 3 bases, with 8 bases lying between them. Germline V gene data show CDR1 as SGHAT and CDR2 as FQDESV (reference sequence). This CDR3 contains 14 residues. CDR3 region: CASSLGWRTDTQYF. Here the CDR3 DNA reads TGTGCCAGCAGCTTAGGCTGGAGGACAGATACGCAGTATTTT.

At least ten counts were recorded for this clonotype. The gene calls are TRBV20-1 and TRBJ2-1; D gene ambiguous. Trimming stripped 3 bases from V and 7 bases from J, with 7 bases between. CDR1 is DFQATT and CDR2 is SNEGSKA in the germline V gene (reference sequence). CDR3 length equals 11 residues. The CDR3 protein is CSASMRNEQFF. The CDR3 DNA reads as TGCAGTGCTAGTATGCGGAATGAGCAGTTCTTC.

The V call is TRBV3-1, the J call TRBJ1-1, with D maybe TRBD1 (6 bases). The CDR3 totals 15 residues. Germline V gene data show CDR1 as LGHDT and CDR2 as YNNKEL (reference sequence). The germline V and J ends were trimmed by 1 base and 1 base, with 10 bases remaining between them. In DNA form, the CDR3 reads TGTGCCAGCAGCCAAGGTCAGGGGTGGAACACTGAAGCTTTCTTT. Its protein is CASSQGQGWNTEAFF.

This clonotype was seen ten or more times. The chain combines TRBV5-1 with TRBJ1-5, with 7 nucleotides matching TRBD1. The CDR3 consists of 13 residues. J gave up 5 bases and V 2 bases, and 1 base lay outside the gene matches. CDR1 and CDR2 (germline): SGHRS, YFSETQ. CDR3 in amino acids: CASSFDRDQPQHF. The CDR3 coding sequence is TGCGCCAGCAGCTTTGACAGGGATCAGCCCCAGCATTTT.

This chain uses TRBV19 with TRBJ1-5; 9 nucleotides match TRBD1. Germline V gene lookup returns CDR1 LNHDA and CDR2 SQIVND (reference sequence). CDR3 length: 15 residues. The ends lost 0 bases at V and 4 bases at J; junction bases unmatched: 1. The CDR3 loop reads CASSIEDRGNQPQHF. CDR3 nucleotides: TGTGCCAGTAGTATAGAGGACAGGGGAAATCAGCCCCAGCATTTT.

The chain carries TRBV28 and TRBJ1-4; 7 nucleotides line up with TRBD1. Germline assignment: CDR1 MDHEN and CDR2 SYDVKM. The trim removed 5 bases at V and 3 bases at J, leaving 3 bases unmatched. CDR3 length: 14 amino acids. CDR3 in DNA: TGTGCCAGCAGTGGACAGGTACCTAATGAAAAACTGTTTTTT. Protein sequence: CASSGQVPNEKLFF.